The source of this T cell receptor (beta chain) is a study of blood T cell repertoires in COVID-19. Study-level information: The study drew acute and convalescent COVID-19 samples from the United States, Italy and Spain. In each case, the material was cDNA or gDNA derived from T cells, B-cell-depleted T cells, or PBMCs.

As originally analysed: Estimation of nucleated cell counts was performed using reference gene primer amplification. Profiling relied on immunoSEQ multiplex PCR, and the TCRdb table lists in-frame clones only, not all of them. That table furnishes V, J and clone size, whereas the DNA furnished D and trimming. Of around 220,000 clones in the sample, roughly 80% are singletons; the top ten hold approximately 5.4%. The receptor was isolated from a human donor in a cohort sampled during active COVID-19. Sequencing input: peripheral blood.

The CDR3 spells CASSEQGAEAQHF. CDR3 bases: TGTGCCAGCTCAGAACAGGGGGCTGAGGCCCAGCATTTT. The rearrangement uses TRBV18 and TRBJ1-5; 9 nucleotides align to TRBD1. Germline CDR1 and CDR2: KGHSH and LQKENI. Trimming removed 5 bases from V and 11 bases from J; junction bases left unmatched: 7. This CDR3 has 13 residues. Combining the CDR3 with reference TRBV18 and TRBJ1-5 gives the whole variable domain NAGVMQNPRHLVRRRGQEARLRCSPMKGHSHVYWYRQLPEEGLKFMVYLQKENIIDESGMPKERFSAEFPKEGPSILRIQQVVRGDSAAYFCASSEQGAEAQHFGDGTRLSIL.